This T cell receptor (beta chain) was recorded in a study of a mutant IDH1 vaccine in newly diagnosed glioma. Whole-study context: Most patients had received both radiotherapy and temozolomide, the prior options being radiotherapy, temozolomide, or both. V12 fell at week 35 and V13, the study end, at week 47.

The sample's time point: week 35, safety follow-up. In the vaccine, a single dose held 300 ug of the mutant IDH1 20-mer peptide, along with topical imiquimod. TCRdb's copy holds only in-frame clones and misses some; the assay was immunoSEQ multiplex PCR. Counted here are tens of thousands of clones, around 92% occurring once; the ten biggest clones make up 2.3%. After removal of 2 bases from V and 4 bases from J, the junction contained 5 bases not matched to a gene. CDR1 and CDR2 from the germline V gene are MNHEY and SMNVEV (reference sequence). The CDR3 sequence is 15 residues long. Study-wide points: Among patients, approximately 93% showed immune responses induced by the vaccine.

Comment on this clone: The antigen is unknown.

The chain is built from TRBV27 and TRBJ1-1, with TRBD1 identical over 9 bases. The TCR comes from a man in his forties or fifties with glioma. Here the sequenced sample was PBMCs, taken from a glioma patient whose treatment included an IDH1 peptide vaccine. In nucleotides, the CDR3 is TGTGCCAGCAGTTTAGGGGCGACAGGGGGCACTGAAGCTTTCTTT. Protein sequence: CASSLGATGGTEAFF.